These T cell receptor beta chains were read from a single sample in a study of long-term antiretroviral therapy in people with HIV. Libraries were prepared by immunoSEQ multiplex PCR; TCRdb keeps only in-frame clonotypes and omits some of them. The sample records 30,000 or so clones, about four fifths being singletons. Sequenced here: unsorted PBMCs, sampled 3 years after starting antiretroviral therapy. The source of these receptors is a man aged 45-60 years with HIV. Each CDR3 is given with its conserved first and last residue. Each record gives: J gene, clone size, D gene, V gene, CDR3 DNA, CDR3 protein. The D gene is left open where the match is weak. Some rows have no size entry. The others give once, few or many, or a class for an expanded clone.

J: TRBJ2-3
size: -
D: -
V: TRBV7-2
DNA: TGTGCCAGCAGCTCGGGACCTCTCTATACGCAGTATTTT
CDR3: CASSSGPLYTQYF

J: TRBJ1-5
size: -
D: TRBD1
V: TRBV7-9
DNA: TGTGCCAGCAGCTTAGACAGGGGTCAGCCCCAGCATTTT
CDR3: CASSLDRGQPQHF

J: TRBJ2-1
size: few
D: TRBD2
V: TRBV15
DNA: TGTGCCACCAGCAGCTCCGGGACTAGCGGTACTGAGCAGTTCTTC
CDR3: CATSSSGTSGTEQFF

J: TRBJ2-7
size: -
D: TRBD1
V: TRBV7-7
DNA: TGTGCTAGCAGCCCCGACAGGGGGCAGGAGCAGTACTTC
CDR3: CASSPDRGQEQYF

J: TRBJ1-1
size: -
D: -
V: TRBV29-1
DNA: TGCAGCGTTGAAGCGGGACGGGGTGAAGCTTTCTTT
CDR3: CSVEAGRGEAFF

J: TRBJ2-2
size: -
D: -
V: TRBV7-9
DNA: TGTGCCAGCAGCAGCTTCGTAGTTAGACAGGCCGGGGAGCTGTTTTTT
CDR3: CASSSFVVRQAGELFF

J: TRBJ2-3
size: once
D: -
V: TRBV7-6
DNA: TGTGCCAGCAGCTTAGGGGCCACTAGGGCAGATACGCAGTATTTT
CDR3: CASSLGATRADTQYF

J: TRBJ2-7
size: few
D: -
V: TRBV27
DNA: TGTGCCAGCAGTGACAGCCCCTACGAGCAGTACTTC
CDR3: CASSDSPYEQYF

J: TRBJ1-1
size: -
D: -
V: TRBV11-2
DNA: TGTGCCAGCAGCCCACGGCAGGACCACATGAACACTGAAGCTTTCTTT
CDR3: CASSPRQDHMNTEAFF

J: TRBJ2-3
size: -
D: TRBD2
V: TRBV5-6
DNA: TGTGCCAGCAGCTCCGGGACTAGCGGAACAGATACGCAGTATTTT
CDR3: CASSSGTSGTDTQYF

J: TRBJ2-1
size: -
D: -
V: TRBV18
DNA: TGTGCCAGCTCCGGCGGGCCGTCCTACAATGAGCAGTTCTTC
CDR3: CASSGGPSYNEQFF

J: TRBJ2-7
size: -
D: TRBD2
V: TRBV6-4
DNA: TGTGCCAGCAACCCCCTGGGGACTAGCGGGAGGGCCCTCCTAGAGCAGTACTTC
CDR3: CASNPLGTSGRALLEQYF

J: TRBJ2-7
size: -
D: -
V: TRBV4-1
DNA: TGCGCCAGCAGCCAAGATCCCGGGCGCGCTTACGAGCAGTACTTC
CDR3: CASSQDPGRAYEQYF

J: TRBJ2-4
size: -
D: TRBD2
V: TRBV28
DNA: TGTGCCAGCAGTTTTGGGGGGGGCAAAAACATTCAGTACTTC
CDR3: CASSFGGGKNIQYF

J: TRBJ2-1
size: -
D: -
V: TRBV9
DNA: TGTGCCAGCAGCGGCTCCGGGAACCTAAATGAGCAGTTCTTC
CDR3: CASSGSGNLNEQFF

J: TRBJ1-6
size: -
D: TRBD1
V: TRBV5-1
DNA: TGCGCCAGCAGCTTTGTCCCGGGACAGGGGAGCAATTCACCCCTCCACTTT
CDR3: CASSFVPGQGSNSPLHF

J: TRBJ2-7
size: -
D: -
V: TRBV7-8
DNA: TGTGCCAGCAGCCGGGGTGTACTATCCTACGAGCAGTACTTC
CDR3: CASSRGVLSYEQYF

J: TRBJ1-1
size: once
D: TRBD1
V: TRBV28
DNA: TGTGCCAGCAGTTCACAGGGGTGGGTTTGGGCTTTCTTT
CDR3: CASSSQGWVWAFF

J: TRBJ1-1
size: -
D: -
V: TRBV29-1
DNA: TGCAGCGTAGTATACACTGAAGCTTTCTTT
CDR3: CSVVYTEAFF

J: TRBJ2-3
size: -
D: -
V: TRBV29-1
DNA: TGCAGCGTTGCAGGGACGAACACAGATACGCAGTATTTT
CDR3: CSVAGTNTDTQYF

J: TRBJ1-1
size: -
D: -
V: TRBV11-3
DNA: TGTGCCAGCAGCTTTCGGGAAAGCACTGAAGCTTTCTTT
CDR3: CASSFRESTEAFF

J: TRBJ2-7
size: -
D: TRBD1
V: TRBV6-5
DNA: TGTGCCAGCAGTTTCACAGGGGTGGCCGACGAGCAGTACTTC
CDR3: CASSFTGVADEQYF